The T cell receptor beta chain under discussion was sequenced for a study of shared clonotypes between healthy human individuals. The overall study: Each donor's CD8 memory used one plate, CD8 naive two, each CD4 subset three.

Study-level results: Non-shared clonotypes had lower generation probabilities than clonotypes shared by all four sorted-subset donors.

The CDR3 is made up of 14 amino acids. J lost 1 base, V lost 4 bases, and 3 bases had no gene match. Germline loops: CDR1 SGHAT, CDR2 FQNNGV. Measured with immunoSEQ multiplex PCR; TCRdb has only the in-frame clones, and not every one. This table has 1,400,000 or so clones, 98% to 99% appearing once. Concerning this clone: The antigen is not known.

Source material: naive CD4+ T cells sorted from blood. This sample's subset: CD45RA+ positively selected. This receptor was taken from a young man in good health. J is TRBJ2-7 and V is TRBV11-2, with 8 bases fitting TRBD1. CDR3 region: CASSSYRGSYEQYF. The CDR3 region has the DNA TGTGCCAGCAGCTCATACAGGGGGTCCTACGAGCAGTACTTC.